Many counts were recorded for the clone carrying this T cell receptor (beta chain). Its antigen remains unidentified. MiXCR, run by TCRdb on the multiplex PCR reads, gives a single entry per CDR3 protein. In the table there are about 230,000 distinct CDR3 sequences, about 30% of which are singletons. The data stem from a study of breast tumors, draining lymph nodes, adjacent tissues. Notes on the study in general: Data only fit, rather than demonstrated, lymph node origin of most tumor T cells. Compared with basal-like, luminal-like tumors shared significantly more repertoire with nontumor tissue. Findings are consistent with lymph node origin and intratumoral expansion of most tumor T cells. Tumor TCR diversity was below lymph nodes but above nontumor tissue.

Samples came from axillary lymph nodes draining the breast cancer. The sample comprised axillary lymph node tissue. The source of this sequence is a female donor with breast cancer. Some clones in this sample may be carry-over from other donors' samples.

In nucleotides, the CDR3 is TGCGCCAGCAGCCAAGATCATAGTAGCGGGAGATCCTACGAGCAGTACTTC. Encoded protein: CASSQDHSSGRSYEQYF. The V gene is TRBV4-1, the J gene TRBJ2-7; 9 bases match TRBD2. Trimming at V came to 0 bases and at J to 1 base, leaving 7 bases not matched to a gene. This CDR3 is 17 amino acids long. Per the germline V gene, CDR1 is MGHRA and CDR2 is YSYEKL.